This record covers a single T cell receptor (beta chain). Antigen: not known. Germline trimming cut 2 bases from V and 0 bases from J; bases unmatched to any gene: 1. Germline V lookup: CDR1 LGHNA, CDR2 YNFKEQ. CDR3 length: 14 amino acids. The sample is drawn from a study of cytomegalovirus exposure and HLA in healthy donors. Study-level results: A list of about 160 TCR beta chains associated with cytomegalovirus was given.

Sequenced by immunoSEQ multiplex PCR; TCRdb stores in-frame clones only, minus some. This sample has approximately 160,000 clones, with approximately 86% found just once. The chain carries TRBV4-2 and TRBJ2-7; TRBD2 agrees at 7 bases. The receptor comes from a woman aged 18-29 years in good health and CMV-seronegative. Material: PBMCs. The CDR3 region has the DNA TGTGCCAGCAGCCAACGGACTAGCTCCTACGAGCAGTACTTC. Amino acids: CASSQRTSSYEQYF.